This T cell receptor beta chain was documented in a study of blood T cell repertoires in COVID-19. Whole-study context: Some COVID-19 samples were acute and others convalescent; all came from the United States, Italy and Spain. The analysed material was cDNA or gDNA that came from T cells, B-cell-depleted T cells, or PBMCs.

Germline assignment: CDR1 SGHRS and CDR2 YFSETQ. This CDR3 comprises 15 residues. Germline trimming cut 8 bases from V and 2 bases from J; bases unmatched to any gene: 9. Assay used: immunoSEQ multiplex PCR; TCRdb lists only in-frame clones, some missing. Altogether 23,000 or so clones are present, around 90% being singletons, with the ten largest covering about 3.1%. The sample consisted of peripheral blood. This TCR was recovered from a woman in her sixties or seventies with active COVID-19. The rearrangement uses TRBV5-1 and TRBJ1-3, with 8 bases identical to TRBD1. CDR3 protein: CARGTGGVPGNTIYF. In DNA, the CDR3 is TGCGCCAGGGGGACAGGCGGAGTTCCTGGAAACACCATATATTTT.